The subject of this entry is one T cell receptor (beta chain). The antigen is undetermined. This specimen comes from a study of T cell responses to AZD1222 COVID-19 vaccine. Study outcomes and limitations: Spike-specific TCR repertoires showed rising breadth and depth after two AZD1222 doses. Nearly half of spike-specific TCRs reportedly target unmutated variant regions. Without day 14 samples, only post-peak T cell repertoires were studied. Clonal diversity was possibly underestimated, and the donors were mostly white British, with more females.

Produced via immunoSEQ multiplex PCR; TCRdb's table is partial and in-frame only. Of about 110,000 clones in the sample, 70% to 90% are singletons; the top ten hold over 15%. CDR3 length: 16 residues. V lost 4 bases and J lost 7; bases outside the gene matches: 13. Germline CDR1 is SGHTA and CDR2 is FQGTGA. This sequence was found in an adult in good health. The chain links TRBV7-3 to TRBJ1-5; 7 bases are shared with TRBD1. The source was peripheral blood, collected on day 0 of AZD1222 vaccination. The CDR3 sequence: CASSSQSGQTEQPQHF. CDR3 DNA: TGTGCCAGCAGCTCGCAATCGGGACAGACAGAACAGCCCCAGCATTTT.